This T cell receptor (beta chain) was captured by sequencing in a study of T cells after yellow fever vaccination. 5'RACE template switching added a universal primer site and UMIs to TCR cDNA. MiXCR, applied by TCRdb to the 5' RACE reads, yields one record per CDR3 protein. Among about 45,000 distinct CDR3 sequences listed, 6% to 7% were seen once. Deletions cut 0 bases from V and 7 bases from J, with 19 bases between. Germline V gene data show CDR1 as LGHNA and CDR2 as YSLEER. The length of the CDR3 is 17 residues. Findings and caveats of the study: Most primary-vaccination clones recurred post-booster (more than 95% CD4, around 90% CD8). Repertoires obtained by FACS sorting could include abundant clonotypes that entered as contaminants from the bulk population. Shared CD4/CD8 clonotypes were a small share, likely from convergent recombination.

The sample holds many counts of this clonotype. V is TRBV4-3 and J is TRBJ2-1, with D perhaps matching TRBD1 (5 bases). The sample here was CD8+ T cells not binding an NS4B(214-222) dextramer, sorted from PBMCs, taken 45 days after the yellow fever booster vaccination. The receptor's source is a man aged 25-40 years who received the YFV17D yellow fever vaccine. This CDR3 reads CASSQDWAAGPENEQFF. CDR3 DNA: TGCGCCAGCAGCCAAGATTGGGCGGCAGGGCCTGAGAATGAGCAGTTCTTC.